What follows are 21 T cell receptor beta chains derived from one specimen sequenced in a study of vaccination effects on CD4 cells after COVID-19. Measured with immunoSEQ multiplex PCR; TCRdb has only the in-frame clones, and not every one. Of under 45,000 clones in the sample, roughly 70% were seen once. Antigens of these TCRs are unknown. Pools of viral peptides were used by the ViraFEST assay to expand antigen-specific CD4+ T cells ahead of sequencing. Isolation of CD4+ T cells took place after ten to eleven days of culture. In the vaccine recipients, nucleocapsid antibodies were negative and there was no prior SARS-CoV-2 infection. Source: CD4+ T cells from PBMCs cultured with HCoV-OC43 spike peptides, taken before COVID-19 vaccination. Described subset: HCoV-OC43 spike overlapping peptide pool stimulation. The receptors stem from a human donor who received a COVID-19 vaccine.

V usage is TRBV29-1 and J usage is TRBJ2-5, with D possibly being TRBD2 (6 bases). CDR3 length equals 13 residues. The ends were cut back, 5 bases at V and 3 bases at J, with 13 bases in the middle. Germline-derived CDR1 and CDR2 are SQVTM and ANQGSEA. The CDR3 DNA reads TGCAGCGTTCTTGAGACTAGGAAAGAGACCCAGTACTTC. This translates into CSVLETRKETQYF. Complete variable domain (other parts from reference TRBV29-1 and TRBJ2-5): SAVISQKPSRDICQRGTSLTIQCQVDSQVTMMFWYRQQPGQSLTLIATANQGSEATYESGFVIDKFPISRPNLTFSTLTVSNMSPEDSSIYLCSVLETRKETQYFGPGTRLLVL.

V is TRBV6-5 and J is TRBJ1-3; D is uncertain. The germline CDR1 and CDR2 sequences are MNHEY and SVGAGI. This CDR3 is built from 15 residues. The ends were cut back, 2 bases at V and 1 base at J, with 9 bases in the middle. The CDR3 nucleotides are TGTGCCAGCAGTTACACCGTCCAGTCTGGAAACACCATATATTTT. Translating it yields CASSYTVQSGNTIYF.

J is TRBJ1-2 and V is TRBV6-5; D is ambiguous. The CDR3 has 14 residues. V was clipped by 0 bases and J by 0 bases, with 5 bases between them. Looked up from germline, CDR1 is MNHEY and CDR2 is SVGAGI. CDR3 amino acids: CASSYSGTNYGYTF. The CDR3 coding sequence is TGTGCCAGCAGTTACTCGGGGACTAACTATGGCTACACCTTC.

The V call is TRBV28, the J call TRBJ2-1, with 8 bases identical to TRBD2. CDR3 size: 15 residues. V was pared by 2 bases and J by 11 bases, with 11 bases of the junction left unmatched. Germline CDR1 MDHEN, CDR2 SYDVKM. CDR3 sequence reads: CASSLPGLVTDKQFF. As DNA, the CDR3 is TGTGCCAGCAGTTTACCGGGACTAGTTACCGATAAGCAGTTCTTC.

This rearrangement joins TRBV6-1 to TRBJ2-7; TRBD2 might be the D (7 bases). CDR3 length: 15 residues. Trimming pared 2 bases from V and 4 bases from J, leaving 15 bases between. Germline CDR1 reads MNHNS; CDR2 reads SASEGT. DNA of the CDR3: TGTGCCAGCAGTGAAAAGTGGGGGGGCTTTTACGAGCAGTACTTC. Encoded protein: CASSEKWGGFYEQYF.

The sample holds a few counts of this clone. This chain links TRBV7-9 with TRBJ1-1; 7 bases match TRBD1. Per germline, CDR1 SEHNR and CDR2 FQNEAQ (reference sequence). V lost 4 bases, J lost 3 bases, and 8 bases stayed unmatched. This CDR3 is 15 amino acids long. CDR3 loop: CASSSLTGPYTEAFF. In nucleotides, the CDR3 is TGTGCCAGCAGCTCCCTGACAGGGCCTTACACTGAAGCTTTCTTT.

In this sample, this clone turned up a few times. V and J are TRBV10-3 and TRBJ1-2; D may be TRBD1 (5 bases). Trimming shortened V by 3 bases and J by 8 bases, and 13 bases separated the two germline ends. Looked up from germline, CDR1 is ENHRY and CDR2 is SYGVKD. There are 13 residues in the CDR3. CDR3 region: CAISDPTKGGYTF. The CDR3 DNA is TGTGCCATCAGTGACCCTACGAAGGGGGGCTACACCTTC.

The V call is TRBV3-1 (or the pseudogene TRBV3-2), the J call TRBJ2-7; D possibly uses TRBD1 or TRBD2 (6 bases each). Trimming pared 2 bases from V and 5 bases from J, leaving 13 bases between. The CDR3 is made up of 14 amino acids. Germline V lookup: CDR1 LGHDT, CDR2 YNNKEL (reference sequence). CDR3 nucleotide sequence: TGTGCCAGCAGCCAACCCGAAGGGGGGCACGAGCAGTACTTC. Protein product: CASSQPEGGHEQYF.

J is TRBJ1-4 and V is TRBV7-2; the D is unclear. CDR3 length: 15 amino acids. Germline assignment: CDR1 SGHTA and CDR2 FQGNSA. The V end lost 6 bases, the J end lost 0 bases, and 11 bases lay between the germline ends. The CDR3 DNA sequence: TGTGCCAGCAGTCTCCAGAGTGCAACTAATGAAAAACTGTTTTTT. Amino acids: CASSLQSATNEKLFF.

In its sample, this clone was seen a few times. V usage is TRBV11-2 and J usage is TRBJ1-5; D is uncertain. V shed 0 bases and J shed 5 bases, with 8 bases lying between them. The germline V gene has CDR1 SGHAT and CDR2 FQNNGV. This CDR3 contains 14 residues. In DNA, the CDR3 is TGTGCCAGCAGCTTAGACAGGTTGGATCAGCCCCAGCATTTT. Encoded protein: CASSLDRLDQPQHF. Using reference TRBV11-2 and TRBJ1-5 for the parts outside the CDR3, the full variable domain is EAGVAQSPRYKIIEKRQSVAFWCNPISGHATLYWYQQILGQGPKLLIQFQNNGVVDDSQLPKDRFSAERLKGVDSTLKIQPAKLEDSAVYLCASSLDRLDQPQHFGDGTRLSIL.

This clone was seen once. J is TRBJ2-1 and V is TRBV6-5, with a tentative D call TRBD2 (6 bases). The CDR3 covers 11 residues. Germline-derived CDR1 and CDR2 are MNHEY and SVGAGI. Deletions cut 11 bases from V and 6 bases from J, with 11 bases between. CDR3 protein: CAAGTSNEQFF. CDR3 sequence (DNA): TGTGCCGCGGGAACCTCCAATGAGCAGTTCTTC.

This clone has a count of ten or more. The CDR3: CASSVLGTSGNTGELFF. The CDR3 DNA sequence: TGTGCCAGCAGCGTACTCGGGACTAGCGGGAACACCGGGGAGCTGTTTTTT. The chain couples TRBV9 to TRBJ2-2, with TRBD2 matching over 11 bases. V was clipped by 1 base and J by 1 base; unmatched bases: 3. CDR1 and CDR2 (germline): SGDLS, YYNGEE. This CDR3 has 17 amino acids.

This clone was recorded only once. The chain has TRBV9 and TRBJ2-3; TRBD1 might be the D (6 bases). The V end was cut by 3 bases, the J end by 0 bases, with 8 bases between. Germline V gene sequence: CDR1 SGDLS, CDR2 YYNGEE. CDR3 size: 14 residues. The CDR3 coding sequence is TGTGCCAGCAGCGCACAGGGTAGCACAGATACGCAGTATTTT. Translating it yields CASSAQGSTDTQYF.

J is TRBJ1-2 and V is TRBV3-1 (or the pseudogene TRBV3-2), with D hard to call. The CDR3 totals 12 residues. CDR1 is LGHDT and CDR2 is YNNKEL in the germline V gene (reference sequence). The V and J ends lost 0 bases and 8 bases respectively, with 7 bases between them. CDR3 loop: CASSQEGGGYTF. The CDR3 nucleotides are TGTGCCAGCAGCCAAGAAGGTGGCGGCTACACCTTC.

Note on this clone: A read error may account for a junction end that differs from germline. The chain has TRBV3-1 (or the pseudogene TRBV3-2) and TRBJ1-2, with no clear D. Germline V gene data show CDR1 as LGHDT and CDR2 as YNNKEL (reference sequence). This CDR3 is built from 13 residues. CDR3 in DNA: TGTGCCAGCAGCGAAGAGGATGGCTATGGCTACACCTTC. Its protein product is CASSEEDGYGYTF.

A remark on this clone: The same CDR3 also results from other DNA sequences found in this sample. The rearrangement links TRBV2 to TRBJ2-1; 10 bases align to TRBD2. CDR1 and CDR2 (germline): SNHLY, FYNNEI. This CDR3 comprises 14 residues. With V trimmed by 5 bases and J by 4 bases, 2 bases remained unmatched. CDR3 protein: CASSRLAGYNEQFF. The CDR3 coding sequence is TGTGCCAGCAGTCGACTAGCGGGTTACAATGAGCAGTTCTTC.

This clone was seen a handful of times. The rearrangement uses TRBV27 and TRBJ1-4; no clear D gene. The CDR3 has 15 residues. Germline V gene lookup returns CDR1 MNHEY and CDR2 SMNVEV (reference sequence). V shed 1 base and J shed 2 bases, with 8 bases lying between them. The CDR3 DNA reads TGTGCCAGCAGTTTATGGGGAACGACTAATGAAAAACTGTTTTTT. It is translated as CASSLWGTTNEKLFF.

Notes on this clone: The same CDR3 also results from other DNA sequences found in this sample. Here the CDR3 DNA reads TGTGCCAGCAGCTTAGACAGATTGAACACTGAAGCTTTCTTT. Translation gives CASSLDRLNTEAFF. V gene TRBV7-2 combines with J gene TRBJ1-1; D not resolved. CDR1 and CDR2 from the germline V gene are SGHTA and FQGNSA. The CDR3 loop spans 14 amino acids. V lost 1 base to trimming and J lost 0 bases, with 6 bases between them.

This chain connects TRBV3-1 (or the pseudogene TRBV3-2) to TRBJ1-1; 7 positions agree with TRBD1. CDR1 is LGHDT, CDR2 YNNKEL, per germline (reference sequence). There are 12 residues in the CDR3. V was pared by 6 bases and J by 4 bases, with 2 bases of the junction left unmatched. The CDR3 nucleotides read TGTGCCAGCAGAAAGGGGGCCACTGAAGCTTTCTTT. Translating gives CASRKGATEAFF.

This clone has only one observation. The rearrangement links TRBV5-8 to TRBJ2-7; 10 nucleotides agree with TRBD1. Germline V gene lookup returns CDR1 SGHTS and CDR2 YDEGEE. V shed 2 bases, J shed 3 bases, and the junction held 5 bases outside the gene matches. The CDR3 is made up of 15 amino acids. The CDR3 bases are TGTGCCAGCAGCTTAACCGGGACAGGGGACTACGAGCAGTACTTC. It codes for CASSLTGTGDYEQYF.

The V gene is TRBV3-1 (or the pseudogene TRBV3-2), the J gene TRBJ2-1, with TRBD2 matching 8 bases. V lost 7 bases, J lost 0 bases, and 8 bases stayed unmatched. CDR1 is LGHDT, CDR2 YNNKEL, per germline (reference sequence). This CDR3 comprises 16 residues. CDR3 DNA sequence: TGTGCCAGCACCCCTATAGCGGGGAGCTCCTACAATGAGCAGTTCTTC. It translates to CASTPIAGSSYNEQFF.